The 28 T cell receptor beta chains given below trace back to one sample, sequenced in a study of T-cell memory formation after mild COVID-19. TCRdb reanalysed the 5' RACE reads using MiXCR and keeps one entry per CDR3 protein. The table records approximately 290,000 distinct CDR3 sequences, roughly 15% of them present only once. The material sequenced was PBMCs or a T cell subset sorted from them (not recorded which). Every receptor here comes from a man between 18 and 29 years old who had mild COVID-19 (a few samples of this study predate the infection). Cell type and time point are not known.

This clonotype turned up a few times. This sequence joins TRBV10-3 and TRBJ2-2, with 7 nucleotides matching TRBD1. V shed 6 bases, J shed 2 bases, and the junction held 18 bases outside the gene matches. The germline gives CDR1 ENHRY, CDR2 SYGVKD. The CDR3 totals 19 residues. The CDR3 spells CAISLRDSQAGVNTGELFF. CDR3 DNA: TGTGCCATCAGCCTCCGGGACAGTCAAGCAGGGGTAAACACCGGGGAGCTGTTTTTT.

This clonotype was counted ten times or more. The chain links TRBV10-3 to TRBJ2-5; the match to TRBD2 covers 9 bases. J lost 5 bases, V lost 3 bases, and 7 bases had no gene match. Germline-derived CDR1 and CDR2 are ENHRY and SYGVKD. This CDR3 comprises 15 residues. The CDR3 region is CAISEGGGARETQYF. In DNA form, the CDR3 reads TGTGCCATCAGTGAAGGCGGGGGGGCCCGTGAGACCCAGTACTTC.

The chain links TRBV4-1 to TRBJ1-5; D call uncertain. The CDR3 length is 15 residues. Germline CDR1 MGHRA, CDR2 YSYEKL. Trimming cost V 1 base and J 1 base, with 8 bases left between them. In DNA form, the CDR3 reads TGCGCCAGCAGCCAAGTTCGGGTGAGCAATCAGCCCCAGCATTTT. It yields the protein CASSQVRVSNQPQHF.

J is TRBJ2-7 and V is TRBV7-2; D remains unclear. From germline, CDR1 is SGHTA and CDR2 FQGNSA. The CDR3 has 14 residues. V was pared by 0 bases and J by 3 bases, with 9 bases between. The CDR3: CASSLARTNYEQYF. The CDR3 nucleotides read TGTGCCAGCAGCTTAGCGCGGACCAACTACGAGCAGTACTTC.

The chain employs TRBV5-5 and TRBJ1-5; perhaps TRBD1 as D (6 bases). This CDR3 contains 15 residues. V lost 1 base to trimming and J lost 4 bases, with 12 bases between them. From germline, CDR1 is SGHKS and CDR2 YYEKEE (reference sequence). Here the CDR3 reads CASSLFETGNQPQHF. The DNA for the CDR3 is TGTGCCAGCAGCTTGTTCGAGACAGGAAATCAGCCCCAGCATTTT.

The chain carries TRBV5-1 and TRBJ1-2, with TRBD1 matching over 7 bases. V lost 5 bases and J lost 0; bases outside the gene matches: 4. The CDR3 sequence is 14 residues long. The germline CDR1 and CDR2 sequences are SGHRS and YFSETQ. The CDR3 DNA follows: TGCGCCAGCAGAGGACAGGAAGCTAACTATGGCTACACCTTC. Translating it yields CASRGQEANYGYTF.

This chain joins TRBV27 and TRBJ1-1; D is undetermined. Germline CDR1 reads MNHEY; CDR2 reads SMNVEV (reference sequence). There are 16 residues in the CDR3. The V end was cut by 8 bases, the J end by 0 bases, with 19 bases between. CDR3 in amino acids: CASGRQPTGMNTEAFF. CDR3 coding DNA: TGTGCCAGCGGTCGACAACCCACTGGTATGAACACTGAAGCTTTCTTT.

The chain employs TRBV2 and TRBJ2-2, with a weak D call TRBD1 (6 bases). Germline-derived CDR1 and CDR2 are SNHLY and FYNNEI. The CDR3 covers 14 residues. The ends were cut back, 6 bases at V and 4 bases at J, with 12 bases in the middle. The chain's CDR3 is CASRVGTSTGELFF. CDR3 DNA: TGTGCCAGCAGAGTCGGGACATCCACCGGGGAGCTGTTTTTT.

This chain connects TRBV11-1 to TRBJ1-2; D is possibly TRBD1 (5 bases). This CDR3 comprises 15 residues. V was pared by 1 base and J by 1 base, with 10 bases between. CDR1 and CDR2 (germline): SGHAT, FQDESV (reference sequence). The CDR3 here is CASSLETGDNYGYTF. The CDR3 nucleotides read TGTGCCAGCAGCTTAGAGACGGGGGATAACTATGGCTACACCTTC.

This clonotype turned up a few times. V is TRBV7-2 and J is TRBJ2-3; the match to TRBD1 covers 10 bases. The CDR3 extends over 16 amino acids. The germline gives CDR1 SGHTA, CDR2 FQGNSA. Losses at the gene ends were 3 bases for V and 2 bases for J; bases not matched to a gene: 5. In nucleotides, the CDR3 is TGTGCCAGCAGCTTTTGGGACAGGGGCTTCACAGATACGCAGTATTTT. This sequence encodes CASSFWDRGFTDTQYF.

This clonotype was counted only a few times. The chain combines TRBV20-1 with TRBJ1-3; D not resolved. The CDR3 sequence is 13 residues long. Germline CDR1 DFQATT, CDR2 SNEGSKA (reference sequence). V lost 6 bases and J lost 0, with 9 bases in between. The CDR3, as DNA: TGCAGTGCGGTTTCCTACTCTGGAAACACCATATATTTT. Amino acid sequence: CSAVSYSGNTIYF.

Many counts were recorded for this clonotype. This rearrangement joins TRBV7-3 to TRBJ1-6, with no clear D. This CDR3 is 13 amino acids long. Trimming left V 3 bases short and J 4 bases short, with 4 bases between. The germline gives CDR1 SGHTA, CDR2 FQGTGA. The CDR3: CASSFQYNSPLHF. CDR3 sequence (DNA): TGTGCCAGCAGCTTTCAGTATAATTCACCCCTCCACTTT.

The chain recombines TRBV29-1 with TRBJ2-7; 7 nucleotides line up with TRBD2. CDR1 is SQVTM, CDR2 ANQGSEA, per germline. J gave up 4 bases and V 5 bases, and 14 bases lay outside the gene matches. This CDR3 is built from 15 residues. DNA for the CDR3: TGCAGCGTTCTCGTTACTGGCGGGGGACCTTACGAGCAGTACTTC. Residues: CSVLVTGGGPYEQYF.

Only a few counts were recorded for this clonotype. The J gene is TRBJ2-1, the V gene TRBV20-1; 8 bases agree with TRBD2. V lost 0 bases and J lost 4; bases outside the gene matches: 8. This CDR3 is 16 amino acids long. Germline CDR1 DFQATT, CDR2 SNEGSKA (reference sequence). The CDR3 sequence: CSARDPTSGGYNEQFF. The CDR3 DNA sequence: TGCAGTGCTAGAGATCCAACCAGCGGGGGATACAATGAGCAGTTCTTC.

This clonotype has only a few counts. The chain combines TRBV27 with TRBJ2-1, with 9 bases identical to TRBD2. Looked up from germline, CDR1 is MNHEY and CDR2 is SMNVEV (reference sequence). After removal of 0 bases from V and 5 bases from J, the junction contained 2 bases not matched to a gene. This CDR3 contains 15 residues. In DNA, the CDR3 is TGTGCCAGCAGTTTATCGCTAGCGGGGCACAATGAGCAGTTCTTC. Amino acids: CASSLSLAGHNEQFF.

As to this clonotype: The junction does not match germline at one end; this may be a read error. The chain employs TRBV7-9 and TRBJ2-3; the D call may be TRBD1 or TRBD2 (6 bases each). The CDR3 spans 13 residues. From germline, CDR1 is SEHNR and CDR2 FQNEAQ (reference sequence). The CDR3 region is CASSRRGPDTHYF. In DNA form, the CDR3 reads TGTGCCAGCAGCCGACGGGGGCCCGATACGCACTATTTT.

This clonotype was observed a few times. J is TRBJ2-1 and V is TRBV14; 7 nucleotides align to TRBD2. Per the germline V gene, CDR1 is SGHDN and CDR2 is FVKESK. The CDR3 contains 16 residues. V lost 4 bases and J lost 2; bases outside the gene matches: 8. The CDR3 protein is CASSPLGGEAYNEQFF. The DNA for the CDR3 is TGTGCCAGCAGCCCCCTGGGGGGGGAAGCCTACAATGAGCAGTTCTTC.

V gene TRBV4-3 combines with J gene TRBJ2-1; no clear D. V lost 0 bases, J lost 1 base, and 4 bases lay in between. The CDR3 runs 14 residues. Looked up from germline, CDR1 is LGHNA and CDR2 is YSLEER. The CDR3 DNA is TGCGCCAGCAGCCAAGAGGTTTCCTACAATGAGCAGTTCTTC. Encoded protein: CASSQEVSYNEQFF.

The chain has TRBV5-6 and TRBJ1-6; weak D call: TRBD1 (5 bases). V was clipped by 0 bases and J by 6 bases, with 13 bases between them. This CDR3 comprises 16 residues. CDR1 and CDR2 (germline): SGHDT, YYEEEE. CDR3 bases: TGTGCCAGCAGCTTGGCCGGGGCAGGGCTTAATTCACCCCTCCACTTT. Residues: CASSLAGAGLNSPLHF.

About this clonotype itself: Sequence at one end of the junction differs from germline and may be a read error. The chain employs TRBV7-7 and TRBJ2-6, with a tentative D call TRBD2 (5 bases). Germline loops: CDR1 SSHAT, CDR2 FNYEAQ (reference sequence). This CDR3 spans 15 amino acids. The CDR3 DNA follows: TGTGCTAGCAGCTACGGGGACTCTGGGGCCAACGTCCTGACTTTC. This sequence encodes CASSYGDSGANVLTF. Variable domain in full (rest from reference TRBV7-7 and TRBJ2-6): GAGVSQSPRYKVTKRGQDVTLRCDPISSHATLYWYQQALGQGPEFLTYFNYEAQPDKSGLPSDRFSAERPEGSISTLTIQRTEQRDSAMYRCASSYGDSGANVLTFGAGSRLTVL.

J is TRBJ1-2 and V is TRBV4-3, with 7 nucleotides matching TRBD1. V was pared by 0 bases and J by 2 bases, with 0 bases of the junction left unmatched. The germline V gene has CDR1 LGHNA and CDR2 YSLEER. CDR3 size: 14 residues. CDR3 coding DNA: TGCGCCAGCAGCCAAGAACAGGGGAACTATGGCTACACCTTC. Amino acid sequence: CASSQEQGNYGYTF.

This clonotype was seen only a few times. The chain couples TRBV6-2 or TRBV6-3 to TRBJ2-7; no clear D. With 3 bases removed from V and 2 bases from J, the gap between germline ends came to 8 bases. CDR1 is MNHEY, CDR2 SVGEGT, per germline. The CDR3 has 13 amino acids. The CDR3 protein is CASSYAPTYEQYV. The CDR3 nucleotides read TGTGCCAGCAGTTATGCACCTACCTACGAGCAGTACGTC.

V is TRBV6-5 and J is TRBJ2-1; 11 bases agree with TRBD2. Per the germline V gene, CDR1 is MNHEY and CDR2 is SVGAGI. The CDR3 loop spans 18 amino acids. Trimming removed 4 bases from V and 4 bases from J; junction bases left unmatched: 12. CDR3 nucleotide sequence: TGTGCCAGCAGTTTAGTTGGTCGGACTAGCGGGTTGTACAATGAGCAGTTCTTC. It yields the protein CASSLVGRTSGLYNEQFF.

This clonotype was seen only a few times. The CDR3 here is CASSHHMRVEQFF. The CDR3 DNA sequence: TGTGCCAGCAGCCACCACATGAGGGTGGAGCAGTTCTTC. This rearrangement joins TRBV7-9 to TRBJ2-1, with a tentative D call TRBD2 (5 bases). Deletions cut 5 bases from V and 10 bases from J, with 15 bases between. CDR1 and CDR2 (germline): SEHNR, FQNEAQ (reference sequence). The CDR3 is 13 amino acids.

This clonotype has just one count. This chain links TRBV10-3 with TRBJ2-7, with D unresolved. CDR1 and CDR2 from the germline V gene are ENHRY and SYGVKD. The CDR3 totals 14 residues. Deletions cut 0 bases from V and 0 bases from J, with 6 bases between. In DNA, the CDR3 is TGTGCCATCAGTGAGTCCGGCAACTCCTACGAGCAGTACGTC. Translation: CAISESGNSYEQYV.

The genes are TRBV7-9 and TRBJ1-4, with TRBD1 matching over 10 bases. This CDR3 comprises 15 residues. J was trimmed by 8 bases and V by 5 bases; bases with no gene match: 8. Germline V gives CDR1 SEHNR, CDR2 FQNEAQ (reference sequence). In DNA form, the CDR3 reads TGTGCCAGCAGCCCGGGACAGGGGACGTCAGAAAAACTGTTTTTT. Translation: CASSPGQGTSEKLFF.

The chain joins TRBV19 to TRBJ2-5; D call uncertain. In germline, CDR1 is LNHDA, CDR2 SQIVND (reference sequence). V was cut by 3 bases and J by 9 bases, with 20 bases left in between. CDR3 size: 15 residues. The chain's CDR3 is CASSMRFSEASSQYF. DNA of the CDR3: TGTGCCAGTAGTATGCGATTCTCCGAGGCTTCGTCCCAGTACTTC. Together with reference TRBV19 and TRBJ2-5, the CDR3 gives the full variable domain: DGGITQSPKYLFRKEGQNVTLSCEQNLNHDAMYWYRQDPGQGLRLIYYSQIVNDFQKGDIAEGYSVSREKKESFPLTVTSAQKNPTAFYLCASSMRFSEASSQYFGPGTRLLVL.

This clonotype was seen a handful of times. This sequence joins TRBV12-5 and TRBJ2-5, with D possibly matching TRBD2 (5 bases). V gave up 6 bases and J gave up 4 bases, with 12 bases separating them. The CDR3 sequence is 13 residues long. Germline V gene lookup returns CDR1 LGHNT and CDR2 FRNRAP. The CDR3 loop reads CASGRFEGETQYF. As DNA, the CDR3 is TGTGCTAGTGGAAGGTTCGAGGGAGAGACCCAGTACTTC.